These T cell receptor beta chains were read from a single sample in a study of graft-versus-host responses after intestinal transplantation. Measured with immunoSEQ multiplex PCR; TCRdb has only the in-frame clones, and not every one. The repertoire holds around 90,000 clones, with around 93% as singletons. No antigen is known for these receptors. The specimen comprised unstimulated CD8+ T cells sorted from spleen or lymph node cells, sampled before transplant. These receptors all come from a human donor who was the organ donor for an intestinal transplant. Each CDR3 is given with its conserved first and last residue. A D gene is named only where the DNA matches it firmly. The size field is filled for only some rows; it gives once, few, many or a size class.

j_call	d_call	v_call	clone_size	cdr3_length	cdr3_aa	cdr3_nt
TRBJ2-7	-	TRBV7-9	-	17	CASSPNNAGYLAYEQYF	TGTGCCAGCAGCCCGAATAATGCAGGGTATCTCGCCTACGAGCAGTACTTC
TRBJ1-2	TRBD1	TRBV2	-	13	CASSVSGGDGYTF	TGTGCCAGCAGTGTTTCAGGGGGCGATGGCTACACCTTC
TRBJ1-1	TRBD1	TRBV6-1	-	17	CASSEIVGGAEDTEAFF	TGTGCCAGCAGTGAAATCGTAGGGGGCGCCGAGGACACTGAAGCTTTCTTT
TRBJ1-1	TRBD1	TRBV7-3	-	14	CASSWTGGGTEAFF	TGTGCCAGCAGCTGGACAGGGGGGGGGACTGAAGCTTTCTTT
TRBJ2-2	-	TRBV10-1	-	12	CASSLDTGELFF	TGCGCCAGCAGTTTAGACACCGGGGAGCTGTTTTTT
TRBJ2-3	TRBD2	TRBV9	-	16	CASSFTSGSWTDTQYF	TGTGCCAGCAGCTTCACTAGCGGGAGTTGGACAGATACGCAGTATTTT
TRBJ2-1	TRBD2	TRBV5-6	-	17	CASRMLISGAYYNEQFF	TGTGCCAGCAGAATGCTTATAAGCGGGGCCTACTACAATGAGCAGTTCTTC
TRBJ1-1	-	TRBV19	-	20	CASRPLIVQGLTEWNTEAFF	TGTGCCAGTAGGCCCCTGATCGTGCAGGGGCTAACGGAATGGAACACTGAAGCTTTCTTT
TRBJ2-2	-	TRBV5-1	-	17	CASSLSPLSGFPGELFF	TGCGCCAGCAGCTTGTCACCTTTGAGCGGGTTTCCCGGGGAGCTGTTTTTT
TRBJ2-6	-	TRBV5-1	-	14	CASSLLGGANVLTF	TGCGCCAGCAGCTTGCTAGGTGGGGCCAACGTCCTGACTTTC
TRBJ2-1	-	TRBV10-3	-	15	CAISVPLSSYNEQFF	TGTGCCATCAGTGTCCCCCTGAGCTCCTACAATGAGCAGTTCTTC
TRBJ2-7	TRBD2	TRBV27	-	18	CASSSQLAGPLRTYEQYF	TGTGCCAGCAGTTCACAACTAGCGGGACCTTTGAGGACCTACGAGCAGTACTTC
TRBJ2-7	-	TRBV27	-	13	CASSVGTTYEQYF	TGTGCCAGCAGTGTAGGGACAACTTACGAGCAGTACTTC
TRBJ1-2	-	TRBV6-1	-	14	CASSYGAANYGYTF	TGTGCCAGCAGTTATGGGGCCGCTAACTATGGCTACACCTTC
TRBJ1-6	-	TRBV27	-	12	CASSLLFQPLHF	TGTGCCAGCAGTTTATTGTTCCAACCCCTCCACTTT
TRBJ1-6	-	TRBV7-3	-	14	CASSGAGRNSPLHF	TGTGCCAGCAGCGGCGCGGGAAGAAATTCACCCCTCCACTTT
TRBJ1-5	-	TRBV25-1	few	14	CASSEWGLHQPQHF	TGTGCCAGCAGTGAATGGGGGCTGCATCAGCCCCAGCATTTT
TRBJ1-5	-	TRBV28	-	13	CASSLSINQPQHF	TGTGCCAGCAGTTTAAGCATCAATCAGCCCCAGCATTTT
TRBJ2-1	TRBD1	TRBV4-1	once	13	CASRGTGNNEQFF	TGCGCCAGCAGGGGGACAGGGAACAATGAGCAGTTCTTC
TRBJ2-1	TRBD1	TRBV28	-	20	CASSSPSGQGPLSSYNEQFF	TGTGCCAGCAGCTCCCCCTCGGGACAGGGGCCCTTAAGCTCCTACAATGAGCAGTTCTTC
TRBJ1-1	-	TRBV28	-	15	CASSFWRGANTEAFF	TGTGCCAGCAGTTTTTGGAGGGGTGCGAACACTGAAGCTTTCTTT
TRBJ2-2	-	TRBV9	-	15	CASKGAGANTGELFF	TGTGCCAGCAAAGGTGCCGGGGCGAACACCGGGGAGCTGTTTTTT
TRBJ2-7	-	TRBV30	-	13	CAWSRGFTYEQYF	TGTGCCTGGAGTAGGGGCTTTACCTACGAGCAGTACTTC